These 21 T cell receptor beta chains originate from one sample sequenced in a study of PD-1 and CTLA-4 blockade in melanoma. The table came from immunoSEQ multiplex PCR; TCRdb's copy has only in-frame clones and leaves some out. The top ten clones hold 30% to 40% of a sample with roughly 11,000 clones, approximately 80% of them seen once. Sequences were derived from CD8+ T cells from peripheral blood, sampled from a patient given anti-PD-1 treatment. Source of these receptors: a human donor with melanoma.

This chain connects TRBV9 to TRBJ2-5, with 7 bases identical to TRBD2. There are 14 residues in the CDR3. V shed 3 bases, J shed 5 bases, and the junction held 7 bases outside the gene matches. CDR1 is SGDLS and CDR2 is YYNGEE in the germline V gene. Here the CDR3 DNA reads TGTGCCAGCAGCGCGTGGGACGGGGGGGAGACCCAGTACTTC. It encodes CASSAWDGGETQYF.

This chain connects TRBV7-2 to TRBJ2-1; 10 nucleotides line up with TRBD2. Germline CDR1 is SGHTA and CDR2 is FQGNSA. This CDR3 comprises 15 residues. With 4 bases clipped from V and 4 bases from J, the junction kept 4 bases outside the gene matches. The chain's CDR3 is CASSSGLAFYNEQFF. The CDR3 DNA sequence: TGTGCCAGCAGCTCGGGACTAGCGTTTTACAATGAGCAGTTCTTC.

The chain has TRBV7-6 and TRBJ2-2; 10 nucleotides match TRBD2. The CDR3 consists of 16 residues. V was clipped by 0 bases and J by 7 bases; unmatched bases: 5. Germline loops: CDR1 SGHVS, CDR2 FNYEAQ. CDR3 protein: CASSLADSGRGGELFF. The CDR3 bases are TGTGCCAGCAGCTTAGCGGACAGCGGGAGGGGCGGGGAGCTGTTTTTT.

The rearrangement uses TRBV19 and TRBJ1-5; TRBD1 aligns across 7 bases. This CDR3 comprises 14 residues. Per the germline V gene, CDR1 is LNHDA and CDR2 is SQIVND (reference sequence). V was pared by 10 bases and J by 1 base, with 7 bases of the junction left unmatched. CDR3 amino acids: CATKVGGSNQPQHF. In DNA, the CDR3 is TGTGCCACAAAGGTAGGGGGCAGCAATCAGCCCCAGCATTTT.

The chain's CDR3 is CASTPGAAYGYTF. DNA for the CDR3: TGTGCCAGCACTCCCGGTGCAGCCTATGGCTACACCTTC. The chain is built from TRBV3-1 (or the pseudogene TRBV3-2) and TRBJ1-2; D remains unclear. Trimming took 7 bases from V and 4 from J, leaving 13 bases between them. From germline, CDR1 is LGHDT and CDR2 YNNKEL (reference sequence). The CDR3 covers 13 residues.

V and J are TRBV21-1 and TRBJ1-6; the listed D gene, TRBD1, was not tested against the DNA. TRBV21-1 is flagged as a pseudogene. The CDR3 spans 17 residues. Here the CDR3 reads CASSPHRGREYNSPLHF. The DNA of the CDR3 is TGTGCCAGCAGCCCTCACAGGGGGCGCGAGTATAATTCACCCCTCCACTTT.

The J gene is TRBJ2-4, the V gene TRBV5-1; 7 bases fit TRBD2. CDR3 length: 15 residues. Germline V CDR1 and CDR2: SGHRS, YFSETQ. With 4 bases clipped from V and 8 bases from J, the junction kept 12 bases outside the gene matches. CDR3 nucleotide sequence: TGCGCCAGCAGCCCAGCGGGGCAGCGCTCGTACATTCAGTACTTC. It specifies CASSPAGQRSYIQYF.

J is TRBJ2-4 and V is TRBV5-6; 8 bases are shared with TRBD2. Germline CDR1 reads SGHDT; CDR2 reads YYEEEE. The CDR3 contains 12 residues. V lost 7 bases and J lost 7; bases outside the gene matches: 4. The CDR3 loop reads CASSSGGNIQYF. DNA for the CDR3: TGTGCCAGCTCTTCGGGGGGGAACATTCAGTACTTC.

The CDR3 DNA follows: TGTGCCAGCAGCTCGTTAGCCAATGAGCAGTTCTTC. The encoded protein is CASSSLANEQFF. This rearrangement joins TRBV5-6 to TRBJ2-1; D gene ambiguous. The CDR3 covers 12 residues. V lost 3 bases and J 6 bases, leaving 7 bases between the germline ends. Per the germline V gene, CDR1 is SGHDT and CDR2 is YYEEEE.

The chain has TRBV30 and TRBJ2-1; D is unresolved. Germline V lookup: CDR1 GTSNPN, CDR2 SVGIG (reference sequence). Trimming left V 0 bases short and J 0 bases short, with 21 bases between. CDR3 length equals 19 residues. The CDR3 reads CAWSVWLNSTPSSYNEQFF. In nucleotides, the CDR3 is TGTGCCTGGAGTGTATGGTTAAACTCGACCCCTAGCTCCTACAATGAGCAGTTCTTC.

V is TRBV7-6 and J is TRBJ2-1, with TRBD2 matching 10 bases. The germline CDR1 and CDR2 sequences are SGHVS and FNYEAQ. CDR3 length: 16 residues. Germline trimming cut 5 bases from V and 5 bases from J; bases unmatched to any gene: 9. CDR3 amino acids: CASSPYSGRDDNEQFF. The CDR3 coding sequence is TGTGCCAGCAGCCCCTACAGCGGGAGGGACGACAATGAGCAGTTCTTC.

This clone was detected once. The chain uses TRBV30 and TRBJ1-1; D is perhaps TRBD1 (5 bases). The CDR3 length is 11 residues. Germline CDR1 GTSNPN, CDR2 SVGIG (reference sequence). Trimming shortened V by 4 bases and J by 8 bases, and 11 bases separated the two germline ends. In DNA form, the CDR3 reads TGTGCCTGGACATATGAGGGGGAAGCTTTCTTT. Its translation: CAWTYEGEAFF.

This sequence joins TRBV10-3 and TRBJ2-7; no definite D call. Trimming took off 0 bases at V and 3 bases at J, with 9 bases between the two ends. The germline gives CDR1 ENHRY, CDR2 SYGVKD. The length of the CDR3 is 14 residues. In DNA, the CDR3 is TGTGCCATCAGTGAGTCTAGTCTAGACTACGAGCAGTACTTC. It is translated as CAISESSLDYEQYF.

This clone is categorized as medium-sized. The J gene is TRBJ1-1, the V gene TRBV6-4, with no clear D. The CDR3 runs 13 residues. Trimming took off 3 bases at V and 1 base at J, with 6 bases between the two ends. Per the germline V gene, CDR1 is MRHNA and CDR2 is SNTAGT. The CDR3 DNA reads TGTGCCAGCAGTGAAAAGGAGAACACTGAAGCTTTCTTT. Residues: CASSEKENTEAFF.

The chain uses TRBV20-1 and TRBJ2-7; D not certain. The CDR3 runs to 11 residues. Germline V gene data show CDR1 as DFQATT and CDR2 as SNEGSKA (reference sequence). Trimming removed 6 bases from V and 3 bases from J, with 9 bases in between. In DNA, the CDR3 is TGCAGTGCCATCCAGGACTACGAGCAGTACTTC. As protein: CSAIQDYEQYF.

This clone was counted only a few times. The chain joins TRBV7-8 to TRBJ2-1; the match to TRBD2 covers 11 bases. The length of the CDR3 is 16 residues. Unmatched junction bases numbered 1, after V lost 1 base and J lost 2 bases. Germline values: CDR1 SGHVS, CDR2 FQNEAQ. The CDR3 nucleotides read TGTGCCAGCAGCTTAGGGGGACTAGCGGCCTACAATGAGCAGTTCTTC. Translation: CASSLGGLAAYNEQFF.

This clone was found a few times. The rearrangement uses TRBV2 and TRBJ2-2; possible D gene TRBD2, 7 bases. CDR1 is SNHLY and CDR2 is FYNNEI in the germline V gene. Trimming pared 8 bases from V and 4 bases from J, leaving 23 bases between. This CDR3 spans 17 amino acids. DNA for the CDR3: TGTGCCAGCGGAGCGGGACACCCTCAGGTCGCCACCGGGGAGCTGTTTTTT. Translation: CASGAGHPQVATGELFF.

This chain's CDR3 is CATSVQGNEQFF. CDR3 nucleotide sequence: TGTGCCACCAGTGTCCAGGGCAATGAGCAGTTCTTC. V and J are TRBV24-1 and TRBJ2-1, with a weak D call TRBD1 (5 bases). The ends were cut back, 5 bases at V and 6 bases at J, with 7 bases in the middle. The CDR3 loop spans 12 amino acids. Germline V gene lookup returns CDR1 KGHDR and CDR2 SFDVKD.

This chain connects TRBV23-1 to TRBJ1-1; tentatively, D is TRBD1 (5 bases). TRBV23-1 is filed as an ORF, its function uncertain. Deletions cut 2 bases from V and 3 bases from J, with 13 bases between. The CDR3 totals 15 residues. CDR3 DNA sequence: TGCGCCAGCAGTCAACCTGGGACGGAGTACACTGAAGCTTTCTTT. It codes for CASSQPGTEYTEAFF.

The chain uses TRBV11-3 and TRBJ2-1; the match to TRBD2 covers 8 bases. Unmatched junction bases numbered 10, after V lost 6 bases and J lost 3 bases. Germline-derived CDR1 and CDR2 are SGHNT and YENEEA. This CDR3 region has 16 residues. Here the CDR3 reads CASSPIAGPFYNEQFF. CDR3 DNA: TGTGCCAGCAGTCCTATAGCGGGGCCATTCTACAATGAGCAGTTCTTC.

This rearrangement joins TRBV11-3 to TRBJ2-5, with TRBD1 as a possible D gene (6 bases). CDR1 is SGHNT, CDR2 YENEEA, per germline. V lost 2 bases, J lost 5 bases, and 9 bases lay in between. CDR3 length: 13 amino acids. CDR3 DNA sequence: TGTGCCAGCAGCTTAACTAGGGGGGAGACCCAGTACTTC. This encodes CASSLTRGETQYF.